Shown below are 29 T cell receptor beta chains from a single sample sequenced in a study of technical replicates of blood from four donors. Using immunoSEQ multiplex PCR, the repertoire was profiled, and TCRdb retains in-frame clones only, with some absent. The sample includes around 68,000 clones, nearly 98% of them seen just once. Source material: T cells isolated from PBMCs. These receptors all stem from a human donor in good health.

The count of this clone is one. The V and J genes are TRBV7-9 and TRBJ1-4; 8 bases line up with TRBD1. Trimming cost V 6 bases and J 5 bases; bases outside gene matches: 2. Germline V CDR1 and CDR2: SEHNR, FQNEAQ (reference sequence). The CDR3 totals 13 residues. CDR3 amino acids: CASSRTGNEKLFF. The CDR3 region has the DNA TGTGCCAGCAGTCGGACAGGGAATGAAAAACTGTTTTTT.

J is TRBJ2-5 and V is TRBV6-1, with D perhaps matching TRBD2 (5 bases). This CDR3 region has 13 residues. Per the germline V gene, CDR1 is MNHNS and CDR2 is SASEGT. Deletions cut 8 bases from V and 5 bases from J, with 15 bases between. The CDR3 DNA follows: TGTGCCAGCCGGGAAGCCGGTACGGAGACCCAGTACTTC. Residues: CASREAGTETQYF.

V and J are TRBV19 and TRBJ2-1; 7 bases line up with TRBD2. The germline V gene has CDR1 LNHDA and CDR2 SQIVND (reference sequence). This CDR3 spans 17 amino acids. After removal of 0 bases from V and 7 bases from J, the junction contained 12 bases not matched to a gene. As DNA, the CDR3 is TGTGCCAGTAGTATAGATCTATGGACGGGAGCGGGAAATGAGCAGTTCTTC. Protein: CASSIDLWTGAGNEQFF.

The chain recombines TRBV5-6 with TRBJ2-1, with D hard to call. This CDR3 has 11 amino acids. Trimming took 0 bases from V and 9 from J, leaving 4 bases between them. Germline values: CDR1 SGHDT, CDR2 YYEEEE. The DNA for the CDR3 is TGTGCCAGCAGCTTGGCTGTTGAGCAGTTCTTC. Encoded protein: CASSLAVEQFF.

The V call is TRBV27, the J call TRBJ2-3; 11 bases fit TRBD2. Trimming removed 8 bases from V and 6 bases from J; junction bases left unmatched: 4. CDR1 and CDR2 from the germline V gene are MNHEY and SMNVEV (reference sequence). The CDR3 spans 13 residues. This chain's CDR3 is CASGVAGGDTQYF. The CDR3 region has the DNA TGTGCCAGCGGAGTAGCGGGGGGGGATACGCAGTATTTT.

This clone has a single count. The chain links TRBV4-3 to TRBJ1-1, with TRBD1 matching 7 bases. Trimming took 4 bases from V and 0 from J; bases not matched to a gene: 11. The CDR3 has 17 amino acids. Germline CDR1 and CDR2: LGHNA and YSLEER. The DNA for the CDR3 is TGCGCCAGCAGCCGCCGAACAGGGGACCTTATGAACACTGAAGCTTTCTTT. It specifies CASSRRTGDLMNTEAFF.

On this clone itself: Sequence at one end of the junction differs from germline and may be a read error. Here the CDR3 DNA reads TGTGCCAGCAGATTAGGAGCCGATACGCAGTATTTT. Its translation is CASRLGADTQYF. The V and J genes are TRBV7-9 and TRBJ2-3; D is unresolved. The CDR3 runs to 12 residues. The germline V gene encodes CDR1 SEHNR and CDR2 FQNEAQ (reference sequence).

The J gene is TRBJ1-2, the V gene TRBV4-2; 10 bases line up with TRBD1. The germline V gene encodes CDR1 LGHNA and CDR2 YNFKEQ. The CDR3 totals 19 residues. Unmatched junction bases numbered 18, after V lost 4 bases and J lost 4 bases. Written as DNA, the CDR3 is TGTGCCAGCAGCCTCCTTCGGTCCCCCGGGACAGGGGCTTTCTATGGCTACACCTTC. Protein: CASSLLRSPGTGAFYGYTF.

The chain has TRBV27 and TRBJ2-7, with TRBD2 matching over 7 bases. The CDR3 consists of 14 residues. V lost 3 bases and J lost 2; bases outside the gene matches: 4. The V gene's germline CDR1 is MNHEY and CDR2 SMNVEV (reference sequence). The CDR3 loop is CASSFAGVTYEQYF. For the CDR3, the DNA is TGTGCCAGCAGTTTTGCGGGGGTTACCTACGAGCAGTACTTC.

This clone showed up just once. The V call is TRBV10-1, the J call TRBJ1-5; D gene uncertain. Deletions cut 10 bases from V and 3 bases from J, with 4 bases between. This CDR3 spans 10 amino acids. From germline, CDR1 is WNHNN and CDR2 SYGVQD (reference sequence). The DNA of the CDR3 is TGCGCCACCGTCAATCAGCCCCAGCATTTT. This translates into CATVNQPQHF.

The chain links TRBV30 to TRBJ2-7; D may be TRBD2 (5 bases). CDR3 length: 12 residues. Trimming took 0 bases from V and 3 from J, leaving 6 bases between them. Germline assignment: CDR1 GTSNPN and CDR2 SVGIG (reference sequence). Here the CDR3 reads CAWSVLGYEQYF. The CDR3 DNA is TGTGCCTGGAGTGTACTAGGCTACGAGCAGTACTTC.

The rearrangement joins TRBV10-2 to TRBJ2-2, with 9 nucleotides matching TRBD2. This CDR3 has 16 amino acids. V trimming: 8 bases; J trimming: 4 bases; junction bases outside the gene matches: 11. Germline V gives CDR1 WSHSY, CDR2 SAAADI. Here the CDR3 reads CASCNRAGGGTGELFF. CDR3 nucleotide sequence: TGCGCCAGCTGCAATAGAGCGGGAGGAGGCACCGGGGAGCTGTTTTTT.

This clone was observed once. The CDR3 DNA sequence: TGTGCCAGTAGCCTAAACCCGGGTTCGGCTTTCTTT. This gives the protein CASSLNPGSAFF. The V call is TRBV19, the J call TRBJ1-1; D unresolved. V was shortened by 6 bases and J by 11 bases, with 16 bases between the two germline ends. Germline CDR1 is LNHDA and CDR2 is SQIVND (reference sequence). The CDR3 consists of 12 residues. Full variable domain (outside the CDR3, taken from reference TRBV19 and TRBJ1-1): DGGITQSPKYLFRKEGQNVTLSCEQNLNHDAMYWYRQDPGQGLRLIYYSQIVNDFQKGDIAEGYSVSREKKESFPLTVTSAQKNPTAFYLCASSLNPGSAFFGQGTRLTVV.

J is TRBJ2-1 and V is TRBV7-9, with TRBD1 identical over 7 bases. Germline assignment: CDR1 SEHNR and CDR2 FQNEAQ (reference sequence). CDR3 length equals 16 residues. The J segment lost 4 bases and the V segment lost 5 bases, leaving 11 bases of the junction unmatched. Here the CDR3 DNA reads TGTGCCAGCAGCACCCTACAGGGGCCCCTATACAATGAGCAGTTCTTC. This translates into CASSTLQGPLYNEQFF.

V is TRBV5-1 and J is TRBJ2-5; 12 bases match TRBD2. The germline gives CDR1 SGHRS, CDR2 YFSETQ. The CDR3 loop spans 15 amino acids. J lost 6 bases, V lost 3 bases, and 6 bases had no gene match. The CDR3 here is CASSSTSGRMKTQYF. In nucleotides, the CDR3 is TGCGCCAGCAGCTCCACTAGCGGGAGGATGAAGACCCAGTACTTC.

The count of this clone is one. The rearrangement links TRBV5-1 to TRBJ2-3; 14 bases map to TRBD2. CDR1 SGHRS and CDR2 YFSETQ come from the germline V gene. CDR3 length equals 19 residues. After removal of 3 bases from V and 1 base from J, the junction contained 10 bases not matched to a gene. The CDR3: CASSSGLAGAKTGTDTQYF. As DNA, the CDR3 is TGCGCCAGCAGCTCGGGACTAGCGGGAGCCAAAACAGGCACAGATACGCAGTATTTT.

This clone was found once. This chain connects TRBV29-1 to TRBJ1-4, with D perhaps TRBD1 (6 bases). This CDR3 is built from 13 residues. Trimming shortened V by 4 bases and J by 8 bases, and 14 bases separated the two germline ends. Germline lookup yields CDR1 SQVTM and CDR2 ANQGSEA. The CDR3, as DNA: TGCAGCGTTGCCAGGGGAGGGGAAGAAAAACTGTTTTTT. Translation gives CSVARGGEEKLFF. The variable domain in full, completed from reference TRBV29-1 and TRBJ1-4, reads SAVISQKPSRDICQRGTSLTIQCQVDSQVTMMFWYRQQPGQSLTLIATANQGSEATYESGFVIDKFPISRPNLTFSTLTVSNMSPEDSSIYLCSVARGGEEKLFFGSGTQLSVL.

V and J are TRBV5-6 and TRBJ2-1, with a weak D call TRBD2 (5 bases). The CDR3 extends over 16 amino acids. The germline V gene has CDR1 SGHDT and CDR2 YYEEEE. The ends were cut back, 6 bases at V and 6 bases at J, with 22 bases in the middle. The DNA of the CDR3 is TGTGCCAGCAAGGCAGACCCGAGGGCCCCTCCCAATGAGCAGTTCTTC. As protein: CASKADPRAPPNEQFF.

The J gene is TRBJ2-2, the V gene TRBV5-6; 7 bases match TRBD2. This CDR3 has 17 residues. Germline trimming cut 7 bases from V and 7 bases from J; bases unmatched to any gene: 19. The germline gives CDR1 SGHDT, CDR2 YYEEEE. CDR3 sequence: CASRSFRGELKNGELFF. DNA of the CDR3: TGTGCCAGCCGCTCCTTTCGGGGGGAGTTAAAGAACGGGGAGCTGTTTTTT.

This clone has only one observation. This chain links TRBV6-1 with TRBJ2-7; a weak D match, TRBD2 (6 bases). CDR3 length equals 15 residues. CDR1 and CDR2 (germline): MNHNS, SASEGT. Trimming left V 0 bases short and J 5 bases short, with 14 bases between. DNA for the CDR3: TGTGCCAGCAGTGAAGCGAGGGAGGTGGTTCACGAGCAGTACTTC. Residues: CASSEAREVVHEQYF.

The rearrangement uses TRBV4-1 and TRBJ2-1, with 10 nucleotides matching TRBD2. CDR1 is MGHRA and CDR2 is YSYEKL in the germline V gene. Trimming took 4 bases from V and 2 from J; bases not matched to a gene: 5. The CDR3 is made up of 16 amino acids. The CDR3 region has the DNA TGCGCCAGCAGCCGATTAGCGGGAGGTCCCTACAATGAGCAGTTCTTC. Translating it yields CASSRLAGGPYNEQFF.

This rearrangement joins TRBV4-2 to TRBJ2-2, with 13 bases identical to TRBD2. The germline CDR1 and CDR2 sequences are LGHNA and YNFKEQ. CDR3 length: 16 residues. The junction had 1 base not matched to a gene; V was cut back by 1 base and J by 5 bases. The CDR3 spells CASSQGLAGGTGELFF. The DNA of the CDR3 is TGTGCCAGCAGCCAAGGACTAGCGGGAGGTACCGGGGAGCTGTTTTTT.

The chain uses TRBV27 and TRBJ1-1; D is ambiguous. The V gene lost 0 bases and the J gene lost 0 bases, with 11 bases spanning the gap. The CDR3 runs 16 residues. The germline V gene has CDR1 MNHEY and CDR2 SMNVEV (reference sequence). The CDR3 DNA reads as TGTGCCAGCAGTTTATCGTCGGCAGGCTTGAACACTGAAGCTTTCTTT. This sequence encodes CASSLSSAGLNTEAFF.

The rearrangement links TRBV23-1 to TRBJ2-7; D not resolved. TRBV23-1 is known as an ORF, though its function is uncertain. The length of the CDR3 is 15 residues. V was trimmed by 2 bases and J by 3 bases, leaving 14 bases between them. CDR3 nucleotides: TGCGCCAGCAGTCAACCAATTGGGCCAATCTACGAGCAGTACTTC. Its protein is CASSQPIGPIYEQYF.

This CDR3 is CASSPNRGTGELFF. The CDR3 DNA sequence: TGTGCCAGCAGCCCAAACAGGGGCACCGGGGAGCTGTTTTTT. This chain uses TRBV5-4 with TRBJ2-2; 7 bases align to TRBD1. The CDR3 is 14 amino acids. Germline V lookup: CDR1 SGHNT, CDR2 YYREEE (reference sequence). V shed 4 bases and J 4 bases; nucleotides not matched to a gene: 4. Based on the CDR3 plus reference TRBV5-4 and TRBJ2-2, the full variable domain is ETGVTQSPTHLIKTRGQQVTLRCSSQSGHNTVSWYQQALGQGPQFIFQYYREEENGRGNFPPRFSGLQFPNYSSELNVNALELDDSALYLCASSPNRGTGELFFGEGSRLTVL.

The V gene is TRBV10-1, the J gene TRBJ2-7; 10 positions agree with TRBD2. The V and J ends lost 4 bases and 3 bases, in that order; junction bases with no gene match: 12. CDR1 and CDR2 (germline): WNHNN, SYGVQD (reference sequence). The CDR3 length is 17 residues. The CDR3 sequence: CASSAVSGASGSYEQYF. CDR3 coding DNA: TGCGCCAGCAGTGCGGTCTCCGGGGCTAGCGGGAGCTACGAGCAGTACTTC.

This chain links TRBV7-9 with TRBJ1-2; D unresolved. Trimming removed 4 bases at V and 7 bases at J, with 10 bases between. The CDR3 has 12 residues. In germline, CDR1 is SEHNR, CDR2 FQNEAQ (reference sequence). The CDR3 DNA reads TGTGCCAGCAGCTGGGAGTCGGGTGGCTACACCTTC. As protein: CASSWESGGYTF.

The chain has TRBV6-4 and TRBJ2-7; 7 nucleotides agree with TRBD1. Trimming took 6 bases from V and 5 from J; bases not matched to a gene: 7. Germline-derived CDR1 and CDR2 are MRHNA and SNTAGT. The CDR3 runs 13 residues. The CDR3 is CASRRQGRNEQYF. The CDR3 region has the DNA TGTGCCAGCAGAAGACAGGGACGCAACGAGCAGTACTTC.

This chain links TRBV5-6 with TRBJ2-3; D is ambiguous. CDR1 is SGHDT and CDR2 is YYEEEE in the germline V gene. V gave up 2 bases and J gave up 5 bases, with 9 bases separating them. The CDR3 loop spans 13 amino acids. CDR3 sequence: CASSLDFLDTQYF. The DNA of the CDR3 is TGTGCCAGCAGCTTAGACTTCCTAGATACGCAGTATTTT.